The clone carrying this T cell receptor beta chain appeared a few times. The antigen is undetermined. These data belong to a study of response to subunit inactivated influenza vaccine. Study observations and caveats: Each seasonal influenza vaccination recruits few new T cells, the authors suggested.

Germline loops: CDR1 SGHRS, CDR2 YFSETQ. This CDR3 comprises 15 residues. V was clipped by 4 bases and J by 8 bases, with 19 bases between them. TCRdb passed the RT-PCR reads through MiXCR, listing each CDR3 protein once. The table records over 650,000 distinct CDR3 sequences, approximately 17% of them present only once. The origin of this receptor is a middle-aged man who received an inactivated influenza vaccine. The gene calls are TRBV5-1 and TRBJ2-4; D is uncertain. The sequenced sample was PBMCs from blood, obtained about 5 days after vaccination. The CDR3 DNA is TGCGCCAGCAGCCTCCGAAACGACGTCCTTGACATTCAGTACTTC. Protein product: CASSLRNDVLDIQYF.